Below are 6 T cell receptor beta chains sequenced from a single sample in a study of T cells in Graves' hyperthyroidism and ophthalmopathy. Amplification of TCR beta CDR3 regions used RNA as the template. In the first-round RT-PCR of the TCR CDR3, the HTBI primer set was used. TCRdb reprocessed the multiplex PCR reads with MiXCR, giving one entry per CDR3 protein. The sample holds approximately 360,000 distinct CDR3 sequences, 20% to 25% seen once. Sequencing was done on a sample of blood. These receptors originate from a man aged 50 to 59 with Graves' hyperthyroidism.

This clonotype was recorded many times. V usage is TRBV28 and J usage is TRBJ2-7; D may match TRBD1 or TRBD2 (5 bases each). Germline V gene lookup returns CDR1 MDHEN and CDR2 SYDVKM. This CDR3 is built from 14 residues. The V end lost 5 bases, the J end lost 2 bases, and 13 bases lay between the germline ends. CDR3 in DNA: TGTGCCAGCAGTCACCGGGACGGGACCTACGAGCAGTACTTC. Its protein product is CASSHRDGTYEQYF.

This clonotype has a count of ten or more. The gene calls are TRBV7-6 and TRBJ2-2; D may match TRBD1 or TRBD2 (5 bases each). Germline-derived CDR1 and CDR2 are SGHVS and FNYEAQ. V was shortened by 4 bases and J by 0 bases, with 15 bases between the two germline ends. CDR3 length equals 17 residues. CDR3 sequence: CASSWEGGGPNTGELFF. Here the CDR3 DNA reads TGTGCCAGCAGCTGGGAAGGTGGGGGTCCGAACACCGGGGAGCTGTTTTTT.

This clonotype was recorded many times. This chain joins TRBV18 and TRBJ1-1; D gene unclear. Trimming took off 4 bases at V and 4 bases at J, with 10 bases between the two ends. The CDR3 covers 13 residues. The germline V gene has CDR1 KGHSH and CDR2 LQKENI. CDR3 coding DNA: TGTGCCAGCTCACTGGCTTTGGGCACTGAAGCTTTCTTT. This encodes CASSLALGTEAFF.

The sample holds a few counts of this clonotype. A much larger clonotype is one base distant, so this may be a read error. The V and J genes are TRBV3-1 and TRBJ2-5, with D hard to call. Germline-derived CDR1 and CDR2 are LGHDT and YNNKEL (reference sequence). The CDR3 runs 14 residues. CDR3 sequence (DNA): TGTGCCAGCAGCCAAGTGGGTTCGCAAGAGGCCCAGTACTTC. This encodes CASSQVGSQEAQYF.

The chain uses TRBV5-6 and TRBJ1-1, with a weak D call TRBD1 (5 bases). The V gene lost 0 bases and the J gene lost 5 bases, with 11 bases spanning the gap. The CDR3 has 14 amino acids. Germline loops: CDR1 SGHDT, CDR2 YYEEEE. CDR3 nucleotide sequence: TGTGCCAGCAGCTTGGGGCCAGGGTGGACTGAAGCTTTCTTT. As protein: CASSLGPGWTEAFF. Complete variable domain (other parts from reference TRBV5-6 and TRBJ1-1): DAGVTQSPTHLIKTRGQQVTLRCSPKSGHDTVSWYQQALGQGPQFIFQYYEEEERQRGNFPDRFSGHQFPNYSSELNVNALLLGDSALYLCASSLGPGWTEAFFGQGTRLTVV.

In its sample, this clonotype was seen many times. The V call is TRBV28, the J call TRBJ2-5; 9 nucleotides match TRBD1. Per the germline V gene, CDR1 is MDHEN and CDR2 is SYDVKM. The CDR3 extends over 15 amino acids. Trimming at V came to 3 bases and at J to 4 bases, leaving 6 bases not matched to a gene. The CDR3 DNA sequence: TGTGCCAGCAGTTTCTTAACAGGGGGCGGAGAGACCCAGTACTTC. Amino acids: CASSFLTGGGETQYF.